This TCR beta chain was identified in a study of shared clonotypes between healthy human individuals. At the level of the study: Each donor's CD4 naive and CD4 memory cells filled three plates apiece, CD8 naive two, and CD8 memory one. Whole-study findings and limits: Naive CD4 clonotypes were shared across a handful of donors at approximately 5.3%. Generally, naive subsets came out with larger estimated richness than memory subsets.

This clone was seen only once. Its matching antigen is unknown. TCRdb's table, derived via immunoSEQ multiplex PCR, lists solely in-frame clones and lacks some. The sample lists a few million clones, 85% to 95% seen once, with 0.37% in the top ten. The sequenced sample consisted of naive CD4+ T cells from PBMCs. Documented subset: CD45RA+ positively selected. The sequence was obtained from a man aged 18 to 30 in good health. Some clones in this sample may be carry-over from other donors' samples.

The CDR3 DNA reads as TGTGCCAGCAGCTTATTCGGAGGCGGGAGGCCCAGGGATACGCAGTATTTT. Translation gives CASSLFGGGRPRDTQYF. The chain links TRBV7-6 to TRBJ2-3; 8 nucleotides match TRBD2. V trimming: 2 bases; J trimming: 6 bases; junction bases outside the gene matches: 13. Per germline, CDR1 SGHVS and CDR2 FNYEAQ. The CDR3 loop spans 17 amino acids.